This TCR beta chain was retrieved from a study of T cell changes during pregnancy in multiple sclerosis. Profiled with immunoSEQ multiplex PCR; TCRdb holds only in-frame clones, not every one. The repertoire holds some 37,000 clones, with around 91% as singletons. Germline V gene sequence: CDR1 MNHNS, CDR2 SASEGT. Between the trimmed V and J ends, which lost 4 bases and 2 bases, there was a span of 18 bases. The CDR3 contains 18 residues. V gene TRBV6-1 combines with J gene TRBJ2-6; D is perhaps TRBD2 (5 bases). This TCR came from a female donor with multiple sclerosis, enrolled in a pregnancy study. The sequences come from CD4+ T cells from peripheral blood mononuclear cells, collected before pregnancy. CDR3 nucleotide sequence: TGTGCCAGCAGTGGGGTCGGGGTGGTACTAGCTGGGGCCAACGTCCTGACTTTC. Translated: CASSGVGVVLAGANVLTF.